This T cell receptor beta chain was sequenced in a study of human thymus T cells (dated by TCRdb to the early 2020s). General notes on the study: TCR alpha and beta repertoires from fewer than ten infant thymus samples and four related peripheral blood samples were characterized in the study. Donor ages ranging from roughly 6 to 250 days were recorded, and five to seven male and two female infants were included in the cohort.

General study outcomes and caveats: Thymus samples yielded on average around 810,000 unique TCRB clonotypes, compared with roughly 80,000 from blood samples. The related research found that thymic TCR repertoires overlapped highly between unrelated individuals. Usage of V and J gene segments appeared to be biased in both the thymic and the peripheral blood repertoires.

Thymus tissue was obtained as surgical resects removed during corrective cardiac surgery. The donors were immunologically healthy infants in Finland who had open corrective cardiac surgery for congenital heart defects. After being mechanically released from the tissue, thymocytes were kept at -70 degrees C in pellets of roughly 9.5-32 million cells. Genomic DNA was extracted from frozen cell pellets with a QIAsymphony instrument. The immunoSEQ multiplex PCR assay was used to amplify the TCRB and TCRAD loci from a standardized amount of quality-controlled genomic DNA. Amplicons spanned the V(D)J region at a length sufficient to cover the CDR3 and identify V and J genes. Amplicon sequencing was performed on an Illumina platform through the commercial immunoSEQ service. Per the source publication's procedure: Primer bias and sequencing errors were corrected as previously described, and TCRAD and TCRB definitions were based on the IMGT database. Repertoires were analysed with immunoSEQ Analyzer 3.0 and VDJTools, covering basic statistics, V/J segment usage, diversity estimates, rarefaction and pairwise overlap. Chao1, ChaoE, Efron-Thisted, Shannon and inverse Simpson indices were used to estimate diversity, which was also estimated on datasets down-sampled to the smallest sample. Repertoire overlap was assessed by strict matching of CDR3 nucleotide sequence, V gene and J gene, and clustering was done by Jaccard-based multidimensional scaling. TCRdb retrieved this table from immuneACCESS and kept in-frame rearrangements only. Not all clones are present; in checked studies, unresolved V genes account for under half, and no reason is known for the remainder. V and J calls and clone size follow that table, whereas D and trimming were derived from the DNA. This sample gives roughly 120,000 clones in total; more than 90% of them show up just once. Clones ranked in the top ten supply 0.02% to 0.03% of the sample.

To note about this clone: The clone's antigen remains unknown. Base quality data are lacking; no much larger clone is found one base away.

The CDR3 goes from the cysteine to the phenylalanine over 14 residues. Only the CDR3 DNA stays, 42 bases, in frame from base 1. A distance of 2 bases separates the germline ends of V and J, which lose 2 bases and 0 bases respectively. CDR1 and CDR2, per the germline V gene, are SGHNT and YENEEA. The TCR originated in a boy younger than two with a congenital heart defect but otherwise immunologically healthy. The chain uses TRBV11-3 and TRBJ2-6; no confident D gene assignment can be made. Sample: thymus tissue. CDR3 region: CASSLISGANVLTF. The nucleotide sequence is TGTGCCAGCAGCTTAATCTCTGGGGCCAACGTCCTGACTTTC.